This TCR beta chain was found in a study of T cells after yellow fever vaccination. In the study overall: Where fractions had low cell numbers, libraries were prepared from them with the SMART-Seq v4 Ultra Low Input RNA kit.

Trimming took 5 bases from V and 2 from J, leaving 20 bases between them. The CDR3 runs 17 residues. Germline values: CDR1 SGHTA, CDR2 FQGNSA. This clonotype has only a few counts. The antigen is not known. Study-level findings and limits: In FACS-sorted repertoires, abundant clonotypes from the bulk population could appear as contaminants.

UMIs and a universal primer site were added when TCR cDNA was made by 5'RACE template switching. TCRdb passed the 5' RACE reads through MiXCR, listing each CDR3 protein once. Of over 250,000 distinct CDR3 sequences in the sample, approximately 4% were seen once. This specimen consisted of PBMCs, obtained 5 days after the yellow fever booster vaccination. The origin of this receptor is a man aged 18 to 35 who received the YFV17D yellow fever vaccine. This chain connects TRBV7-2 to TRBJ2-3, with a tentative D call TRBD2 (5 bases). For the CDR3, the DNA is TGTGCCAGCAGCGAGATCGTTGGGCGGGCCCACACAGATACGCAGTATTTT. This encodes CASSEIVGRAHTDTQYF.